The clone carrying this TCR beta chain was seen just once. Antigen: not known. PCR employed 60 Vbeta and 13 Jbeta primers. Data came from immunoSEQ multiplex PCR; TCRdb stores just in-frame clones and leaves some out. The sample lists about 200,000 clones, 82% occurring once. The germline CDR1 and CDR2 sequences are SEHNR and FQNEAQ (reference sequence). The CDR3 loop spans 17 amino acids. With 5 bases clipped from V and 2 bases from J, the junction kept 13 bases outside the gene matches. These data are taken from a study of cytomegalovirus exposure and HLA in healthy donors. Across the study: For the approximately 390 genotyped donors, roughly 80% fell within the Caucasian-associated ancestry cluster.

Study-level results: Researchers reportedly found TCR beta sequences accurately predicted most subjects' HLA-A and HLA-B alleles. Associated with cytomegalovirus, according to the listing, were around 170 TCR beta chains.

This clonotype originated in a boy younger than 10 in good health and CMV-seronegative. The chain is built from TRBV7-9 and TRBJ2-5, with 8 nucleotides matching TRBD2. Sample: PBMCs. CDR3 coding DNA: TGTGCCAGCAGCCCCTGGGGAGCGGGGGTAACACAAGAGACCCAGTACTTC. This sequence encodes CASSPWGAGVTQETQYF.